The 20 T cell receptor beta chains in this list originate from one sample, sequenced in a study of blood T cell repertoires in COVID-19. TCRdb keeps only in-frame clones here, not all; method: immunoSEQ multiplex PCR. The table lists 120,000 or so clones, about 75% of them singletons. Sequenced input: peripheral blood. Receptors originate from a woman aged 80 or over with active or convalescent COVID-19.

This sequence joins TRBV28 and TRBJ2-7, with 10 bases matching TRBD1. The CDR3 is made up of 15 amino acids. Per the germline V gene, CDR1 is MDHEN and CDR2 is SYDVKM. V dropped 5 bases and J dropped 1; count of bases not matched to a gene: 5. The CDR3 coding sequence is TGTGCCAGCAGTGGCCCGGGACAGGGGTCCTACGAGCAGTACTTC. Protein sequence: CASSGPGQGSYEQYF. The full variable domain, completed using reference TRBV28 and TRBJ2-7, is DVKVTQSSRYLVKRTGEKVFLECVQDMDHENMFWYRQDPGLGLRLIYFSYDVKMKEKGDIPEGYSVSREKKERFSLILESASTNQTSMYLCASSGPGQGSYEQYFGPGTRLTVT.

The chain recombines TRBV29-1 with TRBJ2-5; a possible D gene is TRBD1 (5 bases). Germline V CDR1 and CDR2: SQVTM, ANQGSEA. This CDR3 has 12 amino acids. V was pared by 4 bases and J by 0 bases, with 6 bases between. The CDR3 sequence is CSVAGYQETQYF. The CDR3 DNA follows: TGCAGCGTTGCAGGGTACCAAGAGACCCAGTACTTC.

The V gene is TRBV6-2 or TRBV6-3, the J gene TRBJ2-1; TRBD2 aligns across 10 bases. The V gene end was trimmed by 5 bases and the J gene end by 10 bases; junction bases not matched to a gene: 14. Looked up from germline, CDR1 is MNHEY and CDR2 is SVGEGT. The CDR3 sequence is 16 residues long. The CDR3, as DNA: TGTGCCAGCAGTGTAACAGGCCTAGCGGGAGCTGGGGAGCAGTTCTTC. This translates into CASSVTGLAGAGEQFF.

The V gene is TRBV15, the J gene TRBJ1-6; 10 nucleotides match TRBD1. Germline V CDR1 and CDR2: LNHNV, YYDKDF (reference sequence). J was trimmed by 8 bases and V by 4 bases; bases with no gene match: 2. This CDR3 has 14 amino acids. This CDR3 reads CATSTGTGDSPLHF. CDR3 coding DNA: TGTGCCACCAGCACCGGGACAGGGGATTCACCCCTCCACTTT.

CDR3 bases: TGTGCCAGCAGGACGGGACAGGGTATGGGGCAGCCCCAGCATTTT. This translates into CASRTGQGMGQPQHF. This rearrangement joins TRBV6-6 to TRBJ1-5; 9 bases match TRBD1. This CDR3 has 15 residues. Germline trimming cut 6 bases from V and 7 bases from J; bases unmatched to any gene: 10. Germline CDR1 and CDR2: MNHNY and SVGAGI (reference sequence).

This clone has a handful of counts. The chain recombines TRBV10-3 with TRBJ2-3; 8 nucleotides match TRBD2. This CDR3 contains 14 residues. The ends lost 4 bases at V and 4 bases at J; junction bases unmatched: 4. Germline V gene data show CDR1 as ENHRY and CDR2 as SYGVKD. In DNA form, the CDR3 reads TGTGCCATCAGTGCCGGGAGGGACGCAGATACGCAGTATTTT. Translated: CAISAGRDADTQYF.

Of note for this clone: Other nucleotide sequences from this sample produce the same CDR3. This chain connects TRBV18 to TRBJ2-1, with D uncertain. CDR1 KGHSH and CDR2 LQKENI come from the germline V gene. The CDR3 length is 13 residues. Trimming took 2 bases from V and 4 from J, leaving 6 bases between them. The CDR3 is CASSPRGYNEQFF. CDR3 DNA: TGTGCCAGCTCACCAAGAGGATACAATGAGCAGTTCTTC.

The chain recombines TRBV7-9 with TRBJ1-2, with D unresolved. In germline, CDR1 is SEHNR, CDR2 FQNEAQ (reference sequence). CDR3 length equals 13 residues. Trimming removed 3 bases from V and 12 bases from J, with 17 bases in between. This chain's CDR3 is CASSLAQYAPNTF. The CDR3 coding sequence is TGTGCCAGCAGCTTGGCTCAATACGCACCGAACACCTTC.

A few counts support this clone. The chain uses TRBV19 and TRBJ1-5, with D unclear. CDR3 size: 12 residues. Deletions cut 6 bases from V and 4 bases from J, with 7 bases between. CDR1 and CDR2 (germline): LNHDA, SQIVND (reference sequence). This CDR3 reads CASRQWNQPQHF. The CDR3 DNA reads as TGTGCCAGTAGACAGTGGAATCAGCCCCAGCATTTT. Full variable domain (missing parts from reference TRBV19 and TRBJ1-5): DGGITQSPKYLFRKEGQNVTLSCEQNLNHDAMYWYRQDPGQGLRLIYYSQIVNDFQKGDIAEGYSVSREKKESFPLTVTSAQKNPTAFYLCASRQWNQPQHFGDGTRLSIL.

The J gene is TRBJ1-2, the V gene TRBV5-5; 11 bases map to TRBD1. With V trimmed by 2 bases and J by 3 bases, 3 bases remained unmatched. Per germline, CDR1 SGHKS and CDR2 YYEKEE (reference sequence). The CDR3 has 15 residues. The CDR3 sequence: CASSFWTGGDYGYTF. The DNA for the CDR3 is TGTGCCAGCAGCTTTTGGACAGGGGGCGACTATGGCTACACCTTC.

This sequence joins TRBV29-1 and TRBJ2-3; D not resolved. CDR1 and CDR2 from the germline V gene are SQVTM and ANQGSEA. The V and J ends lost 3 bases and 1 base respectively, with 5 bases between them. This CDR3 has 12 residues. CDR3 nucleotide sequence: TGCAGCGTTGACCCGGGCACAGATACGCAGTATTTT. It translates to CSVDPGTDTQYF.

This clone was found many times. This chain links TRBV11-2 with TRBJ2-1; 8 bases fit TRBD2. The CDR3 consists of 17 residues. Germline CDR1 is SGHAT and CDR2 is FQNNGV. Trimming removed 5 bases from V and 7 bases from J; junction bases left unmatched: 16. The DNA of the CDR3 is TGTGCCAGCAGCCCACTGAGACTAGCGTGGTTAGGAAATGAGCAGTTCTTC. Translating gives CASSPLRLAWLGNEQFF.

DNA of the CDR3: TGTGCCAGCAGTGGAGCGGGAGGTAACACCGGGGAGCTGTTTTTT. The encoded protein is CASSGAGGNTGELFF. The chain carries TRBV2 and TRBJ2-2; 9 bases match TRBD2. V lost 4 bases to trimming and J lost 2 bases; unmatched junction nucleotides: 2. The germline V gene has CDR1 SNHLY and CDR2 FYNNEI. CDR3 size: 15 residues.

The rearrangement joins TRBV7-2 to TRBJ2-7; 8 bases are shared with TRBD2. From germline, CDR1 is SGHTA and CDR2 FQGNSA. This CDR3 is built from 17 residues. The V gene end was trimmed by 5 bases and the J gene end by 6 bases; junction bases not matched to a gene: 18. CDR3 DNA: TGTGCCAGCAGCAAGGTAGCGGGATCCCACCAGCCCCGCGAGCAGTACTTC. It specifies CASSKVAGSHQPREQYF.

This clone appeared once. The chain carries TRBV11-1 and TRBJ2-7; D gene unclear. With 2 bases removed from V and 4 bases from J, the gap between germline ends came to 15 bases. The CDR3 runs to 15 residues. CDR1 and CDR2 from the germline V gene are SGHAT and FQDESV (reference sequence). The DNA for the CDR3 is TGTGCCAGCAGCTTATTCGTTGGCGGTACTTACGAGCAGTACTTC. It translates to CASSLFVGGTYEQYF. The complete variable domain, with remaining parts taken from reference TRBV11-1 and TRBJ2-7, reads EAEVAQSPRYKITEKSQAVAFWCDPISGHATLYWYRQILGQGPELLVQFQDESVVDDSQLPKDRFSAERLKGVDSTLKIQPAELGDSAMYLCASSLFVGGTYEQYFGPGTRLTVT.

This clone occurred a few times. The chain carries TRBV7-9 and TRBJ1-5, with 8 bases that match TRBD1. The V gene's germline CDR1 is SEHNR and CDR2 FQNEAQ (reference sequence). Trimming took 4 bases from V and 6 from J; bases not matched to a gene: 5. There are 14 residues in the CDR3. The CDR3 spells CASSSTGESQPQHF. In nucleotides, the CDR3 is TGTGCCAGCAGCTCGACAGGGGAATCTCAGCCCCAGCATTTT. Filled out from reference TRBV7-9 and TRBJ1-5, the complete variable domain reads DTGVSQNPRHKITKRGQNVTFRCDPISEHNRLYWYRQTLGQGPEFLTYFQNEAQLEKSRLLSDRFSAERPKGSFSTLEIQRTEQGDSAMYLCASSSTGESQPQHFGDGTRLSIL.

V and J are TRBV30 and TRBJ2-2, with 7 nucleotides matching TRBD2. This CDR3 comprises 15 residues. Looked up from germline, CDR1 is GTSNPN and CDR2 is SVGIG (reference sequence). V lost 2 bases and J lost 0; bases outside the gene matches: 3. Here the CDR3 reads CAWSTSGANTGELFF. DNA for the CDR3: TGTGCCTGGAGTACCAGCGGGGCGAACACCGGGGAGCTGTTTTTT.

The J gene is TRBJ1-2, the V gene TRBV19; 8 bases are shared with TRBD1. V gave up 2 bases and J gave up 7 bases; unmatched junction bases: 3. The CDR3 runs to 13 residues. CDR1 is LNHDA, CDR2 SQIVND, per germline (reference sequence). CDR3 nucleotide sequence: TGTGCCAGTAGTATATCGGACAGGGCTGGCTACACCTTC. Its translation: CASSISDRAGYTF.

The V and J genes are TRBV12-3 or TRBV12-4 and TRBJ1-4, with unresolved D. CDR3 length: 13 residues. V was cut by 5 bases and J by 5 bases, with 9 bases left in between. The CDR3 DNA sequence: TGTGCCAGCAGTCGTCAGATGAATGAAAAACTGTTTTTT. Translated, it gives CASSRQMNEKLFF.

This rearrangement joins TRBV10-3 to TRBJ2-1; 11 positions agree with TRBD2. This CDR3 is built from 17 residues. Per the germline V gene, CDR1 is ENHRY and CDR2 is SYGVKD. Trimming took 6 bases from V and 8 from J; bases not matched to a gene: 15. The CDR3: CAIRNPLGLAEMYEQFF. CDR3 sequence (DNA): TGTGCCATCAGAAACCCCCTGGGACTAGCGGAAATGTATGAGCAGTTCTTC.